A selection of T cell receptor beta chains follows, all from one sample in a study of T cell changes during pregnancy in multiple sclerosis. The repertoire was sequenced with immunoSEQ multiplex PCR; TCRdb's copy has only in-frame clones and lacks some. The sample yields around 42,000 clones, under 95% seen once. The sample in question was CD4+ T cells from peripheral blood mononuclear cells, obtained in the third trimester of pregnancy. These receptor sequences come from a female donor with multiple sclerosis, enrolled in a pregnancy study. CDR3s include the opening cysteine and the closing phenylalanine or tryptophan. A D gene is named only where the DNA matches it firmly. Not all rows give a size; the values are once, few, many and, for expanded clones, a class.

D	size	J	V	CDR3	DNA
-	-	TRBJ2-3	TRBV9	CASSVGAGFGDTQYF	TGTGCCAGCAGCGTAGGAGCAGGATTTGGAGATACGCAGTATTTT
TRBD1	-	TRBJ1-2	TRBV28	CASRTQQDRGHGYTF	TGTGCCAGCAGGACCCAACAGGACAGGGGGCATGGCTACACCTTC
-	-	TRBJ1-1	TRBV5-1	CASSQGGKGTEAFF	TGCGCCAGCAGCCAGGGAGGGAAGGGGACTGAAGCTTTCTTT
-	-	TRBJ2-5	TRBV4-1	CASSQEERDLQETQYF	TGCGCCAGCAGCCAAGAGGAAAGGGACTTACAAGAGACCCAGTACTTC
TRBD1	once	TRBJ2-7	TRBV19	CASSPSTGWNYEQYF	TGTGCCAGTAGTCCCTCGACAGGGTGGAACTACGAGCAGTACTTC
TRBD1	-	TRBJ2-2	TRBV7-2	CASSLGQGTGELFF	TGTGCCAGCAGCTTAGGACAGGGAACCGGGGAGCTGTTTTTT
TRBD1	-	TRBJ1-2	TRBV10-3	CAISQAPTGAGDYGYTF	TGTGCCATCAGTCAGGCCCCGACAGGGGCGGGGGACTATGGCTACACCTTC
-	-	TRBJ1-1	TRBV7-9	CASSPWRGTEAFF	TGTGCCAGCAGCCCGTGGAGAGGCACTGAAGCTTTCTTT
-	-	TRBJ2-7	TRBV6-5	CASSYAGGTPYEQYF	TGTGCCAGCAGTTACGCCGGCGGAACCCCCTACGAGCAGTACTTC
-	-	TRBJ1-5	TRBV28	CASTPVSRNQPQHF	TGTGCCAGCACCCCCGTGAGTCGCAATCAGCCCCAGCATTTT
-	-	TRBJ2-7	TRBV5-1	CASSLSSDYEQYF	TGCGCCAGCAGCTTGTCCAGCGACTACGAGCAGTACTTC
-	-	TRBJ1-1	TRBV2	CASRVGDRNTEAFF	TGTGCCAGCAGGGTAGGGGATCGGAACACTGAAGCTTTCTTT
-	-	TRBJ2-2	TRBV7-9	CASSPRGDRDTGELFF	TGTGCCAGCAGCCCTAGAGGCGACAGAGACACCGGGGAGCTGTTTTTT
TRBD1	-	TRBJ1-4	TRBV4-1	CASSQTQGGGEKLFF	TGCGCCAGCAGCCAAACACAGGGGGGCGGTGAAAAACTGTTTTTT
-	-	TRBJ2-2	TRBV5-1	CASSPSTGTNTGELFF	TGCGCCAGCAGCCCCTCGACAGGTACTAACACCGGGGAGCTGTTTTTT